Described below is a single TCR beta chain sequence and its context. The authors' processing: Amplification with reference gene primers provided the estimates of nucleated cell counts. Clones were read by immunoSEQ multiplex PCR, and TCRdb kept only the in-frame ones, dropping some. That table supplies the V and J calls and clone size; D and trimming were determined from the DNA. The sample shows about 280,000 clones, 85% of them seen only once. The record originates from a study of blood T cell repertoires in COVID-19. Turning to the study itself: COVID-19 samples from acute and convalescent phases originated in the United States, Italy and Spain.

Sequenced: peripheral blood. The source of this sequence is a man in his fifties with active or convalescent COVID-19.

The CDR3 DNA follows: TGTGCCAGAAGCTCAGGGACACGGTCACCCTACGAGCAGTACTTC. This encodes CARSSGTRSPYEQYF. This chain uses TRBV5-3 with TRBJ2-7, with D perhaps TRBD1 (6 bases). TRBV5-3 is an ORF; its function is uncertain. The CDR3 has 15 amino acids. Trimming pared 3 bases from V and 2 bases from J, leaving 15 bases between.